The 26 T cell receptor beta chains reported below all come from one sample, sequenced in a study of cytomegalovirus exposure and HLA in healthy donors. PCR involved 60 Vbeta and 13 Jbeta primers. Some clones are missing from TCRdb's copy, which holds only in-frame ones; the method was immunoSEQ multiplex PCR. This sample has about 160,000 clones, with roughly 80% found just once. The sample taken for sequencing was PBMCs. These receptors were taken from a woman in her twenties or thirties in good health and CMV-seronegative.

This clone was recorded only once. This rearrangement joins TRBV29-1 to TRBJ1-2, with 9 bases matching TRBD1. V lost 6 bases, J lost 4 bases, and 6 bases stayed unmatched. The CDR3 runs 13 residues. Germline lookup yields CDR1 SQVTM and CDR2 ANQGSEA. The CDR3 sequence is CSVQGAQGYGYTF. As DNA, the CDR3 is TGCAGCGTACAGGGGGCGCAGGGCTATGGCTACACCTTC.

The genes are TRBV7-2 and TRBJ1-6; the match to TRBD1 covers 11 bases. This CDR3 is built from 16 residues. Germline values: CDR1 SGHTA, CDR2 FQGNSA. V trimming: 5 bases; J trimming: 5 bases; junction bases outside the gene matches: 5. CDR3 amino acids: CASSPRDRGDNSPLHF. The CDR3 DNA reads TGTGCCAGCAGCCCCAGGGACAGGGGGGATAATTCACCCCTCCACTTT. The full variable domain, its missing parts supplied by reference TRBV7-2 and TRBJ1-6, is GAGVSQSPSNKVTEKGKDVELRCDPISGHTALYWYRQSLGQGLEFLIYFQGNSAPDKSGLPSDRFSAERTGGSVSTLTIQRTQQEDSAVYLCASSPRDRGDNSPLHFGNGTRLTVT.

The rearrangement uses TRBV11-3 and TRBJ2-1, with 10 bases matching TRBD2. With V trimmed by 5 bases and J by 0 bases, 7 bases remained unmatched. Germline-derived CDR1 and CDR2 are SGHNT and YENEEA. The CDR3 is made up of 17 amino acids. In DNA form, the CDR3 reads TGTGCCAGCAGCCTGGGGGTAGCGGGGGGCTCCTACAATGAGCAGTTCTTC. Its translation is CASSLGVAGGSYNEQFF.

V usage is TRBV11-2 and J usage is TRBJ2-3; the match to TRBD2 covers 9 bases. Germline V lookup: CDR1 SGHAT, CDR2 FQNNGV. This CDR3 spans 17 amino acids. Losses at the gene ends were 4 bases for V and 4 bases for J; bases not matched to a gene: 12. The DNA for the CDR3 is TGTGCCAGCAGCTATGGACTAGCGACTCCTTGGGCAGATACGCAGTATTTT. The encoded protein is CASSYGLATPWADTQYF.

Here the CDR3 DNA reads TGCGCCAGCAGCAGGATAGCGGGGCTGGTCGATGATACGCAGTATTTT. Translating gives CASSRIAGLVDDTQYF. The chain uses TRBV5-1 and TRBJ2-3; TRBD2 matches 8 bases. V gave up 4 bases and J gave up 6 bases; unmatched junction bases: 13. Germline assignment: CDR1 SGHRS and CDR2 YFSETQ. This CDR3 has 16 residues.

This chain uses TRBV6-6 with TRBJ1-2; 8 nucleotides line up with TRBD1. The CDR3 runs to 16 residues. Germline CDR1 MNHNY, CDR2 SVGAGI (reference sequence). The V and J ends lost 2 bases and 5 bases, in that order; junction bases with no gene match: 10. CDR3 DNA sequence: TGTGCCAGCAGTTACCTCCAGGGGGCCGGGGGTTATGGCTACACCTTC. Its translation: CASSYLQGAGGYGYTF.

The chain combines TRBV28 with TRBJ1-4; D perhaps matches TRBD1 (5 bases). This CDR3 has 14 residues. Germline CDR1 is MDHEN and CDR2 is SYDVKM. The germline V and J ends were trimmed by 6 bases and 0 bases, with 8 bases remaining between them. The CDR3 region is CASRGRATNEKLFF. CDR3 sequence (DNA): TGTGCCAGCAGGGGGCGCGCAACTAATGAAAAACTGTTTTTT.

This chain connects TRBV7-3 to TRBJ1-3; TRBD1 agrees at 11 bases. This CDR3 is built from 13 residues. Germline V gives CDR1 SGHTA, CDR2 FQGTGA. With V trimmed by 5 bases and J by 8 bases, 2 bases remained unmatched. CDR3 protein: CASSRDRGDTIYF. CDR3 bases: TGTGCCAGCAGCCGGGACAGGGGGGACACCATATATTTT.

A remark on this clone: Other DNA sequences of this sample code for an identical CDR3. The chain has TRBV10-3 and TRBJ2-1; D perhaps matches TRBD1 (5 bases). This CDR3 has 13 residues. The germline V gene has CDR1 ENHRY and CDR2 SYGVKD. CDR3 in amino acids: CACQSGLYNEQFF. The CDR3 bases are TGTGCGTGTCAGTCAGGGCTCTACAATGAGCAGTTCTTC.

For the CDR3, the DNA is TGTGCCAGCAGTGGCCTGGGACAGGGGGCTTCCCATGGCAATCAGCCCCAGCATTTT. It codes for CASSGLGQGASHGNQPQHF. The rearrangement uses TRBV27 and TRBJ1-5; 12 nucleotides line up with TRBD1. Germline trimming cut 5 bases from V and 2 bases from J; bases unmatched to any gene: 13. The germline V gene encodes CDR1 MNHEY and CDR2 SMNVEV (reference sequence). This CDR3 is built from 19 residues.

The chain uses TRBV27 and TRBJ2-5; possible D gene TRBD2, 6 bases. Per the germline V gene, CDR1 is MNHEY and CDR2 is SMNVEV (reference sequence). The CDR3 has 17 amino acids. Trimming shortened V by 0 bases and J by 2 bases, and 16 bases separated the two germline ends. CDR3 sequence (DNA): TGTGCCAGCAGTTTATCGTCGGGGGTTGGAGGGCAAGAGACCCAGTACTTC. Protein: CASSLSSGVGGQETQYF.

The gene calls are TRBV19 and TRBJ1-5; TRBD1 might be the D (5 bases). CDR1 LNHDA and CDR2 SQIVND come from the germline V gene (reference sequence). CDR3 length: 15 amino acids. The ends were cut back, 6 bases at V and 3 bases at J, with 15 bases in the middle. CDR3 nucleotides: TGTGCCAGTAGAGCAGGGTATTTCGACAATCAGCCCCAGCATTTT. Its translation: CASRAGYFDNQPQHF.

V gene TRBV5-4 combines with J gene TRBJ2-5; 11 bases match TRBD2. The CDR3 covers 16 residues. Per germline, CDR1 SGHNT and CDR2 YYREEE (reference sequence). V lost 4 bases and J lost 1; bases outside the gene matches: 6. CDR3 region: CASSRGLAGFQETQYF. CDR3 sequence (DNA): TGTGCCAGCAGCCGAGGACTAGCGGGTTTCCAAGAGACCCAGTACTTC.

V is TRBV7-2 and J is TRBJ2-7; the match to TRBD2 covers 8 bases. This CDR3 is built from 14 residues. V lost 4 bases, J lost 2 bases, and 4 bases stayed unmatched. Germline-derived CDR1 and CDR2 are SGHTA and FQGNSA. DNA of the CDR3: TGTGCCAGCAGCTGGGGCGGGGGGCCCTACGAGCAGTACTTC. As protein: CASSWGGGPYEQYF.

The sample holds a few counts of this clone. The J gene is TRBJ1-1, the V gene TRBV5-1, with a tentative D call TRBD1 (6 bases). V lost 5 bases, J lost 2 bases, and 10 bases lay in between. Germline V gives CDR1 SGHRS, CDR2 YFSETQ. The CDR3 consists of 13 residues. The chain's CDR3 is CASRPDSNTEAFF. CDR3 coding DNA: TGCGCCAGCAGACCGGACAGTAACACTGAAGCTTTCTTT.

The gene calls are TRBV7-2 and TRBJ1-1; TRBD1 agrees at 8 bases. The CDR3 runs 15 residues. V was pared by 1 base and J by 6 bases, with 7 bases of the junction left unmatched. Germline CDR1 reads SGHTA; CDR2 reads FQGNSA. CDR3 sequence reads: CASSLGGQAGAEAFF. The CDR3 DNA reads TGTGCCAGCAGCTTAGGGGGACAGGCAGGAGCTGAAGCTTTCTTT.

The chain carries TRBV5-6 and TRBJ2-2, with a possible D match to TRBD1 (6 bases). Germline V lookup: CDR1 SGHDT, CDR2 YYEEEE. Deletions cut 5 bases from V and 6 bases from J, with 14 bases between. The CDR3 contains 14 residues. The CDR3 coding sequence is TGTGCCAGCAGTGCGCTCCAGGGGTCCGGGGAGCTGTTTTTT. This gives the protein CASSALQGSGELFF. Looking up the rest from reference TRBV5-6 and TRBJ2-2 gives the full variable domain: DAGVTQSPTHLIKTRGQQVTLRCSPKSGHDTVSWYQQALGQGPQFIFQYYEEEERQRGNFPDRFSGHQFPNYSSELNVNALLLGDSALYLCASSALQGSGELFFGEGSRLTVL.

The V and J genes are TRBV15 and TRBJ2-4; D is perhaps TRBD1 (6 bases). The germline V gene has CDR1 LNHNV and CDR2 YYDKDF (reference sequence). Trimming removed 0 bases from V and 2 bases from J, with 14 bases in between. CDR3 size: 17 residues. CDR3 in DNA: TGTGCCACCAGCAGAGATAAGGGGGACATGACCAAAAACATTCAGTACTTC. Protein sequence: CATSRDKGDMTKNIQYF.

The chain links TRBV6-6 to TRBJ2-7; 8 bases line up with TRBD1. V was clipped by 6 bases and J by 2 bases; unmatched bases: 6. The CDR3 sequence is 14 residues long. Germline values: CDR1 MNHNY, CDR2 SVGAGI (reference sequence). The CDR3 protein is CASRPGQGTYEQYF. CDR3 DNA sequence: TGTGCCAGCAGACCCGGACAGGGCACCTACGAGCAGTACTTC.

This sequence joins TRBV7-2 and TRBJ1-5; 7 bases align to TRBD1. The CDR3 is 15 residues long. CDR1 and CDR2 from the germline V gene are SGHTA and FQGNSA. V gave up 1 base and J gave up 7 bases; unmatched junction bases: 7. The CDR3 sequence: CASSLVWDSNQPQHF. DNA for the CDR3: TGTGCCAGCAGCTTAGTTTGGGACAGTAACCAGCCCCAGCATTTT.

The CDR3 spells CASSPSTGEGSPLHF. For the CDR3, the DNA is TGTGCCAGCTCTCCTTCAACAGGGGAAGGGTCACCCCTCCACTTT. The chain carries TRBV18 and TRBJ1-6; 7 nucleotides agree with TRBD1. J gave up 10 bases and V 6 bases, and 12 bases lay outside the gene matches. Germline CDR1 and CDR2: KGHSH and LQKENI. This CDR3 is built from 15 residues.

This clone was counted a single time. The genes are TRBV4-1 and TRBJ2-1; no firm D call. This CDR3 spans 13 amino acids. V was cut by 11 bases and J by 8 bases, with 19 bases left in between. The V gene's germline CDR1 is MGHRA and CDR2 YSYEKL. CDR3 sequence reads: CASRKNVADEQFF. CDR3 bases: TGCGCCTCCAGAAAAAACGTCGCAGATGAGCAGTTCTTC.

The V and J genes are TRBV7-3 and TRBJ1-6; 9 bases match TRBD1. Per germline, CDR1 SGHTA and CDR2 FQGTGA. The CDR3 length is 16 residues. V dropped 0 bases and J dropped 4; count of bases not matched to a gene: 1. The CDR3 loop is CASSLTGQGYNSPLHF. The DNA for the CDR3 is TGTGCCAGCAGCTTAACGGGACAGGGATATAATTCACCCCTCCACTTT.

This sequence joins TRBV21-1 and TRBJ2-1; the table's D call, TRBD1, was not checked against the DNA. TRBV21-1 is a known pseudogene. CDR3 length: 19 amino acids. CDR3 DNA sequence: TGTGCCAGCAGCCCCGGCAGGGACAGGGACGCCGTCTCCTACAATGAGCAGTTCTTC. This translates into CASSPGRDRDAVSYNEQFF.

This rearrangement joins TRBV5-4 to TRBJ2-2; 9 positions agree with TRBD1. With 4 bases clipped from V and 7 bases from J, the junction kept 11 bases outside the gene matches. The CDR3 loop spans 16 amino acids. The germline CDR1 and CDR2 sequences are SGHNT and YYREEE (reference sequence). The CDR3: CASSLWTGTGIGELFF. For the CDR3, the DNA is TGTGCCAGCAGCCTGTGGACCGGGACAGGGATCGGGGAGCTGTTTTTT.

The V call is TRBV30, the J call TRBJ2-1; maybe TRBD2 (6 bases). Germline loops: CDR1 GTSNPN, CDR2 SVGIG (reference sequence). The CDR3 extends over 15 amino acids. Trimming took 1 base from V and 1 from J, leaving 11 bases between them. The CDR3 nucleotides read TGTGCCTGGAGTGGGCTAGGAGGGTCCTACAATGAGCAGTTCTTC. Translated, it gives CAWSGLGGSYNEQFF. The whole variable domain, remainder taken from reference TRBV30 and TRBJ2-1, is SQTIHQWPATLVQPVGSPLSLECTVEGTSNPNLYWYRQAAGRGLQLLFYSVGIGQISSEVPQNLSASRPQDRQFILSSKKLLLSDSGFYLCAWSGLGGSYNEQFFGPGTRLTVL.